Presented here are 2 T cell receptor beta chains from one specimen sequenced in a study of beta chain features in type 1 diabetes. The study reverse transcribed the entire isolated RNA, so it sequenced expressed TCRB transcripts. Generated by immunoSEQ multiplex PCR, the TCRdb table keeps only in-frame clones and is missing some. The data show fewer than 650,000 clones, with around a sixth seen just once and about 0.086% held by the top ten. Sequencing input: naive CD4+ T cells from blood. The source of these receptors is a man aged 18 to 29 in good health.

The chain couples TRBV11-2 to TRBJ1-2; D might be TRBD1 (5 bases). Looked up from germline, CDR1 is SGHAT and CDR2 is FQNNGV. The CDR3 contains 14 residues. Trimming cost V 5 bases and J 4 bases, with 14 bases left between them. DNA of the CDR3: TGTGCCAGCAGCGAGGGGAGCGGGGCCTATGGCTACACCTTC. Amino acid sequence: CASSEGSGAYGYTF.

V and J are TRBV7-6 and TRBJ1-1, with TRBD1 identical over 9 bases. The CDR3 sequence is 15 residues long. V was pared by 3 bases and J by 7 bases, with 9 bases of the junction left unmatched. Looked up from germline, CDR1 is SGHVS and CDR2 is FNYEAQ. DNA of the CDR3: TGTGCCAGCAGCTTCGAGGACAGGGGTTTCGGTGAAGCTTTCTTT. Protein sequence: CASSFEDRGFGEAFF.